This T cell receptor (beta chain) came from a study of blood T cell repertoires in COVID-19. Study-wide background: The study drew acute and convalescent COVID-19 samples from the United States, Italy and Spain.

Under the authors' procedure: Amplification of reference gene primers provided the estimated nucleated cell counts. Clones were sequenced by immunoSEQ multiplex PCR, and TCRdb holds only the in-frame ones, with some missing. From that table come the V and J calls and clone size; the DNA was used to work out D and trimming. The sample includes around 280,000 clones, about 88% of them seen just once. The length of the CDR3 is 16 residues. The germline gives CDR1 KGHSH, CDR2 LQKENI. V lost 1 base, J lost 8 bases, and 8 bases stayed unmatched. The sequencing input was peripheral blood. The rearrangement uses TRBV18 and TRBJ2-1; 10 bases match TRBD2. The TCR comes from a man between 65 and 85 years old with acute or convalescent COVID-19. CDR3 nucleotides: TGTGCCAGCTCACCACTGTCTAGCGGGAGTGGCGATGAGCAGTTCTTC. Amino acid sequence: CASSPLSSGSGDEQFF.